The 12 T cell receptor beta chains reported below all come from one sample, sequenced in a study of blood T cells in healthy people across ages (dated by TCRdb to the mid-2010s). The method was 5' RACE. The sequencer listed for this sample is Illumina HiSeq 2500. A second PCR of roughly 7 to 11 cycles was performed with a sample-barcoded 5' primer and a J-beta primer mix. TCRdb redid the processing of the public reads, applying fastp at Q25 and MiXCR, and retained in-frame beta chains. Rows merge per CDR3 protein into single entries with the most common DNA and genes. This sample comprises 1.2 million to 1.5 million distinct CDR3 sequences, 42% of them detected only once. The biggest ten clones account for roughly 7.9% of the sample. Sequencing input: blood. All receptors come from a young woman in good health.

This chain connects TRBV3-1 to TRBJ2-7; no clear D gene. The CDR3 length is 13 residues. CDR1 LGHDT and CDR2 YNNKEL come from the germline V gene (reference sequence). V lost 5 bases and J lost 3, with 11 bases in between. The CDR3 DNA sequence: TGTGCCAGCAGCGCGACTTTTAACTACGAGCAGTACTTC. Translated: CASSATFNYEQYF.

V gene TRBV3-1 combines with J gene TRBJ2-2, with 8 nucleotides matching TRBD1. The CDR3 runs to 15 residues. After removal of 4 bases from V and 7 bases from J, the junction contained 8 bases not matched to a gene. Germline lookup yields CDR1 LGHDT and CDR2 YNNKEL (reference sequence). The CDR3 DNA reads TGTGCCAGCAGCCTGCAGGGGGCTCGGAACGGGGAGCTGTTTTTT. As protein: CASSLQGARNGELFF. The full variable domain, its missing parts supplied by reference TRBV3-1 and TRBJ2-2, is DTAVSQTPKYLVTQMGNDKSIKCEQNLGHDTMYWYKQDSKKFLKIMFSYNNKELIINETVPNRFSPKSPDKAHLNLHINSLELGDSAVYFCASSLQGARNGELFFGEGSRLTVL.

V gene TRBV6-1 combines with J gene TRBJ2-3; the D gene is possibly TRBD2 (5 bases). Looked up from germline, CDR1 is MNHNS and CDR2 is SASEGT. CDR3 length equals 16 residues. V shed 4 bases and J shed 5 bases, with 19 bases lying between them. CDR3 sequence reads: CASSALGSGMRDTQYF. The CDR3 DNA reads TGTGCCAGCAGTGCCCTGGGAAGCGGCATGAGAGATACGCAGTATTTT.

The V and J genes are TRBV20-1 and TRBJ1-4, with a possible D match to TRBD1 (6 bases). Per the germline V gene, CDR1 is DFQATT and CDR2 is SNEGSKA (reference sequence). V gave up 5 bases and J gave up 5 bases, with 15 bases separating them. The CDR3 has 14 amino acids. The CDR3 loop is CSAEGGGANEKLFF. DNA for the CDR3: TGCAGTGCTGAGGGGGGCGGCGCCAATGAAAAACTGTTTTTT.

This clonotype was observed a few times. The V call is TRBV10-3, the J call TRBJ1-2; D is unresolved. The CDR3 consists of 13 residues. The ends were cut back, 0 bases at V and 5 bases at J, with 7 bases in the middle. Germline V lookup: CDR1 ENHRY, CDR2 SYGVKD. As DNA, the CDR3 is TGTGCCATCAGTGAGTCTTCTCGGTATGGCTACACCTTC. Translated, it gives CAISESSRYGYTF.

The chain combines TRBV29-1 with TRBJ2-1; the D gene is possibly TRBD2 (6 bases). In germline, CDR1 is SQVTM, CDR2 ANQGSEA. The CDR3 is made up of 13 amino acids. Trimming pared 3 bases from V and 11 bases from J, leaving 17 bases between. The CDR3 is CSVDLIGRDKQFF. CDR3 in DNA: TGCAGCGTTGATTTGATCGGGCGGGATAAGCAGTTCTTC.

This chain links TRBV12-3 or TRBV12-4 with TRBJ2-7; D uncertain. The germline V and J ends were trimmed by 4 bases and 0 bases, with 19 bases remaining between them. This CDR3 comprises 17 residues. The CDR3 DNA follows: TGTGCCAGCAGTTCCCCTCGAGACCTTCCTAACTCCTACGAGCAGTACTTC. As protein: CASSSPRDLPNSYEQYF.

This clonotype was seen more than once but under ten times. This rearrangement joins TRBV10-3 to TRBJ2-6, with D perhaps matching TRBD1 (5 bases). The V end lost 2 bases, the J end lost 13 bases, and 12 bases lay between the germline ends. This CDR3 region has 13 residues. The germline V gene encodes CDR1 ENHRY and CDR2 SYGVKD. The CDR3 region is CAISEKYPGVLTF. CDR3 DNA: TGTGCCATCAGTGAGAAGTATCCAGGGGTCCTGACTTTC.

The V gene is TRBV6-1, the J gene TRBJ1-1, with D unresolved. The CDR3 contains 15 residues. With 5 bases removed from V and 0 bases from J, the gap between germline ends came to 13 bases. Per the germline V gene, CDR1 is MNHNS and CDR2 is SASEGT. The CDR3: CASSWIRNLNTEAFF. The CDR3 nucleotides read TGTGCCAGCAGTTGGATCAGGAACCTGAACACTGAAGCTTTCTTT.

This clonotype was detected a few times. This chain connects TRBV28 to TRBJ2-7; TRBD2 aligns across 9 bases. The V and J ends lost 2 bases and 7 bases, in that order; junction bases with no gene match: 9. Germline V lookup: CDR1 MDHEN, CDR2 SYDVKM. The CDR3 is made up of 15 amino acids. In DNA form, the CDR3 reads TGTGCCAGCAGTTTAAGGGCGGGGGGGATCGATGAGCAGTACTTC. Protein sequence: CASSLRAGGIDEQYF.

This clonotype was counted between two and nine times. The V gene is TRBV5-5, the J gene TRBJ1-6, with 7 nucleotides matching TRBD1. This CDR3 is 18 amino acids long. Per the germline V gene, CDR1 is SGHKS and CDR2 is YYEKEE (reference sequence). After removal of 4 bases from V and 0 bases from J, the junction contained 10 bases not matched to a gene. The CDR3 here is CASSIRLTGSSYNSPLHF. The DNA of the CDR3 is TGTGCCAGCAGCATAAGGCTGACAGGGAGCTCCTATAATTCACCCCTCCACTTT.

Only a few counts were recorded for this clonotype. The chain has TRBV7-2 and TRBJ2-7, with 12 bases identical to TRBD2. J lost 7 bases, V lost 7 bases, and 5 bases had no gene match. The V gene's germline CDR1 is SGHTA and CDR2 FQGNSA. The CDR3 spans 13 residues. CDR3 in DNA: TGTGCCAGCACCCTGGGGACTAGCGGGGAGCAGTACTTC. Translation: CASTLGTSGEQYF.